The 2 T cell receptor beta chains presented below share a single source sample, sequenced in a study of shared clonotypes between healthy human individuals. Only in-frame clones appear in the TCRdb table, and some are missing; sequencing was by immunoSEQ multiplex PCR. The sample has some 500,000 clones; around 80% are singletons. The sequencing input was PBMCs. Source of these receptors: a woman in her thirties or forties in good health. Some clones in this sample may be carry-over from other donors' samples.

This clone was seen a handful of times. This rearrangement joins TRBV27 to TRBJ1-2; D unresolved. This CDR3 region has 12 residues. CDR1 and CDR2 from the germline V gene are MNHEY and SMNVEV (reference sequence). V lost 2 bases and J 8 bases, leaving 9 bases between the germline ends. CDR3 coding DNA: TGTGCCAGCAGTTTAGGAGGGTCAGGCTACACCTTC. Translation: CASSLGGSGYTF.

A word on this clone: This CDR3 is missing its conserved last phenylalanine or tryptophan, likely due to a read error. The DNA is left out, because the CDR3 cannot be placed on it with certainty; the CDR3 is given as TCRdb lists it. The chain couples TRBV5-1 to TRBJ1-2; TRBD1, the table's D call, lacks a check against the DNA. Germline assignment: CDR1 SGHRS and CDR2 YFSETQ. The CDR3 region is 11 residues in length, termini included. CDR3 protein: CASPGTGGGRV.